The 22 T cell receptor beta chains given below trace back to one sample, sequenced in a study of blood T cell repertoires in COVID-19. Profiled with immunoSEQ multiplex PCR; TCRdb holds only in-frame clones, not every one. The data show 230,000 or so clones, 90% seen once. Specimen: peripheral blood. These receptors all stem from a woman aged 55-75 years with COVID-19, enrolled during active disease.

In nucleotides, the CDR3 is TGTGCCAGCAGCGCTCAGTCGGGGGGCTTCACCGGGGAGCTGTTTTTT. This codes for CASSAQSGGFTGELFF. V is TRBV7-2 and J is TRBJ2-2, with D perhaps matching TRBD2 (7 bases). This CDR3 is built from 16 residues. Germline V CDR1 and CDR2: SGHTA, FQGNSA. Between the trimmed V and J ends, which lost 5 bases and 4 bases, there was a span of 17 bases.

The chain carries TRBV27 and TRBJ2-3; maybe TRBD2 (5 bases). In germline, CDR1 is MNHEY, CDR2 SMNVEV (reference sequence). This CDR3 has 14 amino acids. The germline V and J ends were trimmed by 3 bases and 2 bases, with 9 bases remaining between them. CDR3 sequence reads: CASSFNRDTDTQYF. CDR3 sequence (DNA): TGTGCCAGCAGTTTCAACCGGGACACAGATACGCAGTATTTT.

The rearrangement joins TRBV5-1 to TRBJ2-3; 10 nucleotides match TRBD2. This CDR3 spans 15 amino acids. Germline CDR1 reads SGHRS; CDR2 reads YFSETQ. V was clipped by 1 base and J by 6 bases; unmatched bases: 5. CDR3 sequence (DNA): TGCGCCAGCAGCTTGATTACTAGCGGGGACGATACGCAGTATTTT. Translated: CASSLITSGDDTQYF.

This clone turned up a few times. Other DNA sequences within the sample encode an identical CDR3. The CDR3 protein is CASSSRQGYYEQYF. CDR3 bases: TGTGCCAGCAGCTCGAGGCAGGGGTACTACGAGCAGTACTTC. The chain joins TRBV11-2 to TRBJ2-7, with TRBD1 as a possible D gene (6 bases). Deletions cut 4 bases from V and 3 bases from J, with 13 bases between. The V gene's germline CDR1 is SGHAT and CDR2 FQNNGV. CDR3 length equals 14 residues.

The rearrangement uses TRBV2 and TRBJ1-5, with D possibly being TRBD1 (6 bases). The CDR3 is made up of 14 amino acids. Trimming took off 8 bases at V and 5 bases at J, with 16 bases between the two ends. Germline values: CDR1 SNHLY, CDR2 FYNNEI. CDR3 DNA sequence: TGTGCCAGCGGGCGTCAGGGGTCTTATCAGCCCCAGCATTTT. This translates into CASGRQGSYQPQHF.

This chain connects TRBV4-3 to TRBJ1-1; D uncertain. The ends were cut back, 0 bases at V and 2 bases at J, with 7 bases in the middle. The V gene's germline CDR1 is LGHNA and CDR2 YSLEER. The CDR3 is made up of 14 amino acids. The DNA for the CDR3 is TGCGCCAGCAGCCAAGATCGGGTCAACACTGAAGCTTTCTTT. It specifies CASSQDRVNTEAFF.

The rearrangement joins TRBV6-5 to TRBJ1-2; a weak D match, TRBD1 (5 bases). V lost 2 bases and J 8 bases, leaving 18 bases between the germline ends. The CDR3 runs 15 residues. Germline values: CDR1 MNHEY, CDR2 SVGAGI. This chain's CDR3 is CASSYGRGGMEGYTF. CDR3 bases: TGTGCCAGCAGTTACGGTAGGGGTGGTATGGAAGGCTACACCTTC.

To note about this clone: Different DNA sequences within this sample yield the same CDR3. This chain connects TRBV18 to TRBJ1-1; D might be TRBD1 (5 bases). Germline CDR1 KGHSH, CDR2 LQKENI. This CDR3 region has 14 residues. Between the trimmed V and J ends, which lost 4 bases and 0 bases, there was a span of 9 bases. CDR3 bases: TGTGCCAGCTCACGCGACAGATTGAACACTGAAGCTTTCTTT. This gives the protein CASSRDRLNTEAFF.

The V and J genes are TRBV27 and TRBJ1-2; D gene unclear. Trimming removed 4 bases from V and 8 bases from J, with 20 bases in between. Germline assignment: CDR1 MNHEY and CDR2 SMNVEV (reference sequence). The CDR3 sequence is 15 residues long. The CDR3 DNA is TGTGCCAGCAGTTCCGGGCCCAGGTCCTGGGAGGGCTACACCTTC. Protein: CASSSGPRSWEGYTF.

The chain couples TRBV6-5 to TRBJ1-5; 7 nucleotides agree with TRBD1. V lost 6 bases to trimming and J lost 1 base; unmatched junction nucleotides: 0. CDR1 is MNHEY, CDR2 SVGAGI, per germline. The CDR3 length is 13 residues. Here the CDR3 DNA reads TGTGCCAGCAGACAGGGGAGCAATCAGCCCCAGCATTTT. Amino acid sequence: CASRQGSNQPQHF.

The chain carries TRBV10-3 and TRBJ2-5; the match to TRBD2 covers 11 bases. The V gene's germline CDR1 is ENHRY and CDR2 SYGVKD. The trim removed 7 bases at V and 0 bases at J, leaving 4 bases unmatched. The CDR3 covers 15 residues. CDR3 loop: CAIKTSGGDQETQYF. DNA of the CDR3: TGTGCCATCAAAACTAGCGGGGGAGACCAAGAGACCCAGTACTTC.

This chain uses TRBV18 with TRBJ1-1; TRBD1 is a possible D gene (5 bases). The V end lost 3 bases, the J end lost 5 bases, and 19 bases lay between the germline ends. The V gene's germline CDR1 is KGHSH and CDR2 LQKENI. This CDR3 contains 16 residues. The CDR3 nucleotides are TGTGCCAGCTCACCGACCCGGGGGGGTGGGGTGACTGAAGCTTTCTTT. Its translation is CASSPTRGGGVTEAFF.

The chain carries TRBV10-3 and TRBJ2-4, with D maybe TRBD1 (6 bases). The CDR3 is made up of 13 amino acids. Per germline, CDR1 ENHRY and CDR2 SYGVKD. The V end was cut by 8 bases, the J end by 13 bases, with 21 bases between. The CDR3 DNA reads TGTGCCATCGGAAAACAGGGATTTATCGCCCAGTACTTC. It encodes CAIGKQGFIAQYF.

The V and J genes are TRBV21-1 and TRBJ2-3; TRBD1, as called in the table, went unchecked against the DNA. TRBV21-1 is annotated as a pseudogene. CDR3 length: 16 amino acids. In DNA form, the CDR3 reads TGTGCCAGCAGCAAAAATCTCGACAGGGGAAGGGATACGCAGTATTTT. Amino acid sequence: CASSKNLDRGRDTQYF.

In nucleotides, the CDR3 is TGCAGCGTTGGCCTTTCGAGCTCTAATGAAAAACTGTTTTTT. It specifies CSVGLSSSNEKLFF. The rearrangement joins TRBV29-1 to TRBJ1-4; D is unresolved. The CDR3 loop spans 14 amino acids. Germline V gene data show CDR1 as SQVTM and CDR2 as ANQGSEA. V lost 4 bases and J 3 bases, leaving 12 bases between the germline ends.

The rearrangement joins TRBV19 to TRBJ2-7, with 11 nucleotides matching TRBD1. CDR1 is LNHDA and CDR2 is SQIVND in the germline V gene (reference sequence). The CDR3 covers 14 residues. Trimming cost V 8 bases and J 4 bases; bases outside gene matches: 7. The CDR3 bases are TGTGCCAGTTCGGCTGGGACAGGGGGTTACGAGCAGTACTTC. Its protein is CASSAGTGGYEQYF.

The gene calls are TRBV5-6 and TRBJ2-1, with 7 bases matching TRBD2. CDR1 is SGHDT, CDR2 YYEEEE, per germline. CDR3 size: 12 residues. J lost 12 bases, V lost 3 bases, and 6 bases had no gene match. The CDR3 coding sequence is TGTGCCAGCAGCTGGGGAGGGGACCTGCAGTTCTTC. This gives the protein CASSWGGDLQFF.

V usage is TRBV4-2 and J usage is TRBJ2-1, with 9 bases aligning to TRBD1. Germline CDR1 LGHNA, CDR2 YNFKEQ. The CDR3 has 21 amino acids. J gave up 6 bases and V 0 bases, and 21 bases lay outside the gene matches. CDR3 sequence: CASSQEVETGGASDQRNEQFF. The CDR3, as DNA: TGTGCCAGCAGCCAAGAGGTCGAAACAGGGGGCGCTTCGGACCAACGCAATGAGCAGTTCTTC.

Concerning this clone: The junction does not match germline at one end; this may be a read error. CDR3 in amino acids: CASRLGQNNEQFF. The CDR3 region has the DNA TGCGCCAGCAGGTTGGGGCAGAACAATGAGCAGTTCTTC. The V and J genes are TRBV5-1 and TRBJ2-1, with D tentatively TRBD1 (5 bases). In germline, CDR1 is SGHRS, CDR2 YFSETQ. CDR3 size: 13 residues.

The chain joins TRBV27 to TRBJ2-1; 10 bases align to TRBD2. V shed 7 bases and J 8 bases; nucleotides not matched to a gene: 5. There are 13 residues in the CDR3. The V gene's germline CDR1 is MNHEY and CDR2 SMNVEV (reference sequence). This CDR3 reads CASTAGGLYEQFF. As DNA, the CDR3 is TGTGCCAGCACAGCGGGGGGGCTCTATGAGCAGTTCTTC.

The chain uses TRBV19 and TRBJ1-5, with D perhaps TRBD1 (6 bases). The CDR3 loop spans 13 amino acids. V was cut by 10 bases and J by 5 bases, with 15 bases left in between. Looked up from germline, CDR1 is LNHDA and CDR2 is SQIVND (reference sequence). The CDR3 DNA reads TGTGCCACGGCCTTCGGACAGTATCAGCCCCAGCATTTT. This translates into CATAFGQYQPQHF.

The CDR3 DNA sequence: TGCGCCAGCAGCTTGGCCGGGGAGCAGTACTTC. Its translation is CASSLAGEQYF. The rearrangement uses TRBV5-1 and TRBJ2-7; D unresolved. This CDR3 comprises 11 residues. The V and J ends lost 0 bases and 7 bases respectively, with 5 bases between them. The V gene's germline CDR1 is SGHRS and CDR2 YFSETQ.